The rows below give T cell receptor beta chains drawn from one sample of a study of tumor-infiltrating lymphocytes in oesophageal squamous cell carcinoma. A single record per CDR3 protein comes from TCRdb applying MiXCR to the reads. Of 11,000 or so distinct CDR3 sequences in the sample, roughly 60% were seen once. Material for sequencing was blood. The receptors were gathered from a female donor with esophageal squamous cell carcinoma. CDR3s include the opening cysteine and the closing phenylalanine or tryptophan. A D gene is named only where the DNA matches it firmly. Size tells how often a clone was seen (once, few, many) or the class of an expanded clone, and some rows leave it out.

CASSLGRTSGYNEQFF	TGTGCCAGCAGCTTAGGCAGGACTAGCGGATACAATGAGCAGTTCTTC	NA	TRBJ2-1	TRBD2	TRBV7-2
CASSLDLSRGLGNTEAFF	TGTGCCAGCAGCTTAGATCTTTCACGGGGGCTCGGGAACACTGAAGCTTTCTTT	medium-sized	TRBJ1-1	NA	TRBV11-2
CASSPNGGVPETQFF	TGTGCCAGCAGTCCCAATGGGGGAGTACCTGAGACCCAGTTCTTC	NA	TRBJ2-1	NA	TRBV27
CASSSSGGATYNEQFF	TGTGCCAGCAGCTCTAGCGGGGGGGCCACCTACAATGAGCAGTTCTTC	NA	TRBJ2-1	TRBD2	TRBV7-2
CASSFAGKHEQFF	TGTGCCAGCAGCTTTGCAGGGAAACATGAGCAGTTCTTC	once	TRBJ2-1	NA	TRBV7-6
CATGEGYEQYF	TGTGCCACTGGAGAGGGCTACGAGCAGTACTTC	many	TRBJ2-7	NA	TRBV24-1
CASSFSASGSYEQYF	TGTGCCAGCAGTTTTTCGGCTAGCGGGAGCTACGAGCAGTACTTC	NA	TRBJ2-7	TRBD2	TRBV28
CASTEGPLGDYGYTF	TGTGCCAGCACCGAGGGACCGTTGGGCGACTATGGCTACACCTTC	NA	TRBJ1-2	NA	TRBV6-1
CASSEGRLYNEQFF	TGTGCCAGCAGTGAGGGAAGATTATACAATGAGCAGTTCTTC	NA	TRBJ2-1	NA	TRBV6-6
CASSYSISRDYYEQYF	TGTGCCAGCAGTTACTCGATCTCCCGGGACTACTACGAGCAGTACTTC	NA	TRBJ2-7	TRBD2	TRBV6-6
CASSSGDAYNEQFF	TGTGCCAGCAGTTCAGGGGACGCCTACAATGAGCAGTTCTTC	NA	TRBJ2-1	NA	TRBV6-8
CASSLDTGATGELFF	TGTGCCAGCAGCTTAGATACAGGGGCCACCGGGGAGCTGTTTTTT	NA	TRBJ2-2	TRBD1	TRBV7-6
CASSIEQGHYGYTF	TGTGCTAGCAGCATTGAACAGGGCCACTATGGCTACACCTTC	many	TRBJ1-2	NA	TRBV7-7
CATSERAPMGEQFF	TGTGCCACCAGTGAGCGGGCCCCCATGGGTGAGCAGTTCTTC	NA	TRBJ2-1	NA	TRBV24-1
CASSLAGKVNEQFF	TGTGCCAGCAGCTTAGCGGGAAAGGTCAATGAGCAGTTCTTC	NA	TRBJ2-1	NA	TRBV7-9
CASSKGYGTETYYNEQFF	TGTGCCAGCAGCAAGGGGTACGGGACAGAGACATATTACAATGAGCAGTTCTTC	few	TRBJ2-1	TRBD1	TRBV7-8
CSATRTQTYEQFF	TGCAGTGCAACGAGGACGCAAACCTACGAGCAGTTCTTC	NA	TRBJ2-1	NA	TRBV20-1
CASGPRLEYTEAFF	TGTGCTAGTGGCCCTCGATTGGAGTACACTGAAGCTTTCTTT	NA	TRBJ1-1	NA	TRBV12-5
CASRALWLESYEQYF	TGTGCCAGCAGGGCCCTTTGGCTAGAATCCTACGAGCAGTACTTC	few	TRBJ2-7	NA	TRBV7-3
CASSRTTGTGGSYEQYF	TGTGCCAGCAGCCGAACCACCGGGACAGGGGGTTCCTACGAGCAGTACTTC	many	TRBJ2-7	TRBD1	TRBV11-2
CASSLGAQGSGANVLTF	TGTGCCAGCAGCTTAGGGGCTCAAGGCTCTGGGGCCAACGTCCTGACTTTC	NA	TRBJ2-6	NA	TRBV7-2
CASSSDSYNSPLHF	TGTGCCAGCAGCTCGGACAGTTATAATTCACCCCTCCACTTC	many	TRBJ2-5	NA	TRBV7-2
CASSPLAAIYNEQFF	TGTGCTAGCAGCCCACTAGCGGCAATCTACAATGAGCAGTTCTTC	NA	TRBJ2-1	TRBD2	TRBV7-6
CASSLFAETQYF	TGTGCCAGCAGTTTATTTGCGGAGACCCAGTACTTC	NA	TRBJ2-5	NA	TRBV12-3/TRBV12-4
CASSFDLVSTQYF	TGTGCCAGCAGCTTTGATTTGGTCTCTACGCAGTATTTT	few	TRBJ2-3	NA	TRBV7-4
CASSLRIQGTNTEAFF	TGTGCCAGCAGCTTGCGAATCCAGGGGACGAACACTGAAGCTTTCTTT	many	TRBJ1-1	NA	TRBV7-2
CASSPSLAGGIETQYF	TGTGCCAGCAGCCCGTCCTTAGCGGGAGGGATTGAGACCCAGTACTTC	NA	TRBJ2-5	TRBD2	TRBV7-9
CASSFTSGRTDTQYF	TGTGCCAGCAGCTTCACTAGCGGACGCACAGATACGCAGTATTTT	NA	TRBJ2-3	TRBD2	TRBV7-2
CASSLPGQKVNEQFF	TGTGCCAGCAGCCTACCGGGACAGAAGGTCAATGAGCAGTTCTTC	NA	TRBJ2-1	TRBD1	TRBV7-2
CATGGGYTDTQYF	TGTGCTACCGGAGGGGGATACACAGATACGCAGTATTTT	NA	TRBJ2-3	NA	TRBV7-3
CASSSLYVLGQGVVEQYF	TGTGCCAGCAGCTCCCTCTACGTTCTCGGACAGGGGGTTGTCGAGCAGTACTTC	once	TRBJ2-7	TRBD1	TRBV11-2
CASSLNPSVYGYTF	TGTGCCAGCAGCTTAAACCCATCAGTCTATGGCTACACCTTC	NA	TRBJ1-2	NA	TRBV7-2
CASRPLGGGTEAFF	TGTGCCAGTAGACCCCTAGGGGGGGGGACTGAAGCTTTCTTT	NA	TRBJ1-1	NA	TRBV19
CASSWGGGSQFF	TGTGCCAGCAGTTGGGGGGGGGGCTCGCAGTTCTTC	NA	TRBJ2-1	NA	TRBV7-2
CASTLSDTQYF	TGTGCCAGCACCCTTTCAGATACGCAGTATTTT	NA	TRBJ2-3	NA	TRBV7-8
CASSLVGITDTQYF	TGTGCCAGCAGCTTAGTAGGGATCACAGATACGCAGTATTTT	NA	TRBJ2-3	NA	TRBV7-6
CASIQEGGSNEQFF	TGTGCCAGCATCCAGGAGGGAGGATCGAATGAGCAGTTCTTC	NA	TRBJ2-1	NA	TRBV3-1
CATSRSRSNEKLFF	TGTGCCACTAGTAGGAGCAGAAGTAATGAAAAACTGTTTTTT	NA	TRBJ1-4	NA	TRBV6-8
CASSRVQRVNEQFF	TGTGCCAGCAGCCGAGTTCAACGGGTTAATGAGCAGTTCTTC	few	TRBJ2-1	NA	TRBV11-2
CASKGHPNTEAFF	TGTGCCAGTAAGGGACACCCGAACACTGAAGCTTTCTTT	many	TRBJ1-1	NA	TRBV19
CASSLAGGETQYF	TGTGCTAGCAGCTTAGCGGGGGGAGAGACCCAGTACTTC	NA	TRBJ2-5	TRBD2	TRBV7-7
CASSLAGVNTGELFF	TGTGCCAGCAGCCTAGCGGGAGTGAACACCGGGGAGCTGTTTTTT	NA	TRBJ2-2	TRBD2	TRBV7-3
CASSLVRWETQYF	TGTGCCAGCAGCTTAGTACGCTGGGAGACCCAGTACTTC	NA	TRBJ2-5	NA	TRBV7-9
CASSLVLGEQFF	TGTGCCAGCAGCTTAGTCCTGGGTGAGCAGTTCTTC	NA	TRBJ2-1	NA	TRBV7-6
CASSLGTGGLNQPQHF	TGTGCCAGCAGCTTAGGGACAGGGGGCCTCAATCAGCCCCAGCATTTT	large	TRBJ1-5	TRBD1	TRBV7-2
CASKSQFANYGYTF	TGTGCCAGCAAGTCGCAGTTCGCTAACTATGGCTACACCTTC	many	TRBJ1-2	NA	TRBV28
CASSTHLSQGETQYF	TGTGCCAGCAGCACCCATCTCTCCCAGGGAGAGACCCAGTACTTC	NA	TRBJ2-5	NA	TRBV7-2
CASSLTTGTHNEQFF	TGTGCCAGCAGCTTAACTACAGGTACCCACAATGAGCAGTTCTTC	NA	TRBJ2-1	NA	TRBV11-2
CATSRTGQKTQYF	TGTGCCACCAGCCGGACAGGTCAGAAGACCCAGTACTTC	few	TRBJ2-5	TRBD1	TRBV24-1
CASSLDETQYF	TGTGCCAGCAGCTTGGATGAGACCCAGTACTTC	NA	TRBJ2-5	NA	TRBV5-6
CASSSSGRGNEQFF	TGTGCCAGCAGCTCATCGGGGAGGGGGAATGAGCAGTTCTTC	NA	TRBJ2-1	NA	TRBV7-2
CASSRGQGAHNEQFF	TGTGCCAGCAGCCGCGGACAGGGGGCACACAATGAGCAGTTCTTC	NA	TRBJ2-1	TRBD1	TRBV7-2